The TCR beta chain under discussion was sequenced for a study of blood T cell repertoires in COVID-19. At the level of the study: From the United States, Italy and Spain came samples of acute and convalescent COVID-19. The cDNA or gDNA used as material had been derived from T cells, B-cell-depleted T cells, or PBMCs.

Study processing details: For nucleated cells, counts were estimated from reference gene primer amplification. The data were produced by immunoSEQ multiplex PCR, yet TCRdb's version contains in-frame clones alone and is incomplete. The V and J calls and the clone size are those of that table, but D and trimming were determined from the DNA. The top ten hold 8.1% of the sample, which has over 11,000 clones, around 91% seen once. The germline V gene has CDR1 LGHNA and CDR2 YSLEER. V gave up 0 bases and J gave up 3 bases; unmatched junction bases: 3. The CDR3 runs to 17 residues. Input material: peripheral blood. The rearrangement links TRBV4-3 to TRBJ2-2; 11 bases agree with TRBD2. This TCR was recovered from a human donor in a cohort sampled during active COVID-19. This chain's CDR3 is CASSQELAGEDTGELFF. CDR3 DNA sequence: TGCGCCAGCAGCCAAGAACTAGCGGGGGAGGACACCGGGGAGCTGTTTTTT.